This TCR beta chain came from a study of control samples from healthy donors and cancer patients. Measured with immunoSEQ multiplex PCR; TCRdb has only the in-frame clones, and not every one. The sample records around 110,000 clones, 85% to 95% being singletons. Trimming took off 0 bases at V and 5 bases at J, with 8 bases between the two ends. There are 13 residues in the CDR3. Germline CDR1 and CDR2: SGHRS and YFSETQ. This sequence was found in a man aged 25-45 years in good health. The sample taken for sequencing was blood. V gene TRBV5-1 combines with J gene TRBJ1-1; a weak D match, TRBD1 (5 bases). The CDR3 DNA reads TGCGCCAGCAGCTTGGAAGGGGTTACTGAAGCTTTCTTT. Translated, it gives CASSLEGVTEAFF. The full variable domain, its missing parts supplied by reference TRBV5-1 and TRBJ1-1, is KAGVTQTPRYLIKTRGQQVTLSCSPISGHRSVSWYQQTPGQGLQFLFEYFSETQRNKGNFPGRFSGRQFSNSRSEMNVSTLELGDSALYLCASSLEGVTEAFFGQGTRLTVV.